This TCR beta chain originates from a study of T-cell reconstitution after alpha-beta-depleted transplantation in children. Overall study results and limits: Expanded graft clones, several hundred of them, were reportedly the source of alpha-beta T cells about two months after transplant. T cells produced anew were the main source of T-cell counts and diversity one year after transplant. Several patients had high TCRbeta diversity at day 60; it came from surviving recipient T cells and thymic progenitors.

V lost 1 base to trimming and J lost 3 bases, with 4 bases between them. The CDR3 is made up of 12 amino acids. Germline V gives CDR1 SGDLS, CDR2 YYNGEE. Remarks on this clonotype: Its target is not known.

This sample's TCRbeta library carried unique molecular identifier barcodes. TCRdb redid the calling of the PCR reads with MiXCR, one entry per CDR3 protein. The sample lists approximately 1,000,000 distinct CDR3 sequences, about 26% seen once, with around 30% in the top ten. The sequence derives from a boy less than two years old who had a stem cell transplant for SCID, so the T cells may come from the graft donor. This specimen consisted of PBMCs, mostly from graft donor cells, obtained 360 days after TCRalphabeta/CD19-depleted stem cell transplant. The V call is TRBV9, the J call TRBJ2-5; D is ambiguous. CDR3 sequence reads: CASSVTEETQYF. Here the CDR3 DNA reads TGTGCCAGCAGCGTAACGGAAGAGACCCAGTACTTC. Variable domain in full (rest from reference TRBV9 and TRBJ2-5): DSGVTQTPKHLITATGQRVTLRCSPRSGDLSVYWYQQSLDQGLQFLIQYYNGEERAKGNILERFSAQQFPDLHSELNLSSLELGDSALYFCASSVTEETQYFGPGTRLLVL.